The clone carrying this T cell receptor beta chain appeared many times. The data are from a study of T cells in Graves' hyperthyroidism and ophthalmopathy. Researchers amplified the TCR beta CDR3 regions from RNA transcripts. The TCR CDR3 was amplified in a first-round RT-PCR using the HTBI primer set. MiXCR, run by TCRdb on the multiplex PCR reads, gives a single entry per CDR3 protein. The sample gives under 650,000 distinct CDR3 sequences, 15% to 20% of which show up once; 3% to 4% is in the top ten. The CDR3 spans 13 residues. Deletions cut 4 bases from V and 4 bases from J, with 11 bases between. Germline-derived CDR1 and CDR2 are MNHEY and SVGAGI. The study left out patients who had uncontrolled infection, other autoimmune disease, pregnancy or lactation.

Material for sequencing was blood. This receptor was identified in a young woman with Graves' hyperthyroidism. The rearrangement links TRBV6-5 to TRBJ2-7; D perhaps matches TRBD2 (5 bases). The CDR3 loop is CASSSSTIYEQYF. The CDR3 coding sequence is TGTGCCAGCAGTTCCTCGACTATTTACGAGCAGTACTTC.